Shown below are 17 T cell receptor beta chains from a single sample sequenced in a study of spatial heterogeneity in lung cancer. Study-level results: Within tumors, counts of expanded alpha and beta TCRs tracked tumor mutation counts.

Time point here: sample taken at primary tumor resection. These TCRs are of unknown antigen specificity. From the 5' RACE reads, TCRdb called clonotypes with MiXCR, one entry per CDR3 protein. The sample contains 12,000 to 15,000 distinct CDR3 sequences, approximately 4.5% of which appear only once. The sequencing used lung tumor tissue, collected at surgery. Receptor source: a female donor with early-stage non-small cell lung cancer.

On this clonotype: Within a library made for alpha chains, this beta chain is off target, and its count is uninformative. CDR3 in amino acids: CASIGPGSTDTQYF. In DNA form, the CDR3 reads TGCGCCAGCATCGGACCAGGGAGCACAGATACGCAGTATTTT. This sequence joins TRBV5-1 and TRBJ2-3; a weak D match, TRBD1 (5 bases). The CDR3 length is 14 residues. Trimming removed 6 bases at V and 0 bases at J, with 11 bases between. Looked up from germline, CDR1 is SGHRS and CDR2 is YFSETQ.

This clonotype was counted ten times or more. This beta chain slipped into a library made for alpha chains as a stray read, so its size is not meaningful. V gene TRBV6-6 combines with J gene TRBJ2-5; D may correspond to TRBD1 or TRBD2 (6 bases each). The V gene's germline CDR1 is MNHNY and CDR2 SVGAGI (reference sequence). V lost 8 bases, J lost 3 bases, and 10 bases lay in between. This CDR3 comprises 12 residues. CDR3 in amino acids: CASGGREETQYF. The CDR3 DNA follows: TGTGCCAGCGGGGGGCGTGAAGAGACCCAGTACTTC.

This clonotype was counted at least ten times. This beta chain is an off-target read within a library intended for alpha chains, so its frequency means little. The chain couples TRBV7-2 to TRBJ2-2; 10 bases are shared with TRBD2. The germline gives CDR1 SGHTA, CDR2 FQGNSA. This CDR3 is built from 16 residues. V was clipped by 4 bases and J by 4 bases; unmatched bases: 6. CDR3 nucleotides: TGTGCCAGCAGCTCCCCTAGCGGGGGTGGCACCGGGGAGCTGTTTTTT. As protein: CASSSPSGGGTGELFF.

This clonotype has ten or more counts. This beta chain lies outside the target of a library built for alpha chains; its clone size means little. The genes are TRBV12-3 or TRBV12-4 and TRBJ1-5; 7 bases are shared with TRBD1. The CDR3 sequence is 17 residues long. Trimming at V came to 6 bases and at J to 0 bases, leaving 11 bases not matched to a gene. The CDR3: CASRGGTEIYSNQPQHF. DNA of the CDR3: TGTGCCAGCAGGGGCGGGACAGAGATTTATAGCAATCAGCCCCAGCATTTT.

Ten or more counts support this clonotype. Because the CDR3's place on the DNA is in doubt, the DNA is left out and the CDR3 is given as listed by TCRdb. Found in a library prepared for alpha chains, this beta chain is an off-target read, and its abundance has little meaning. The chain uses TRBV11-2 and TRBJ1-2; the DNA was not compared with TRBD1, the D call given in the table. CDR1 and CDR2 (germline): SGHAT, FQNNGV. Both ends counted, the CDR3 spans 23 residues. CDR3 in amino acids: CASSLDRVYLCASSLDRVDGYTF.

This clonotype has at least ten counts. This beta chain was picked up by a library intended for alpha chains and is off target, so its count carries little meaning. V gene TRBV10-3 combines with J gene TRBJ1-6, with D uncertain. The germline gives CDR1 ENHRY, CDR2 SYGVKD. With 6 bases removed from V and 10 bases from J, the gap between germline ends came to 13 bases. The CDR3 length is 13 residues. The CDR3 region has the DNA TGTGCCATCAGGGACGGCCTAGAGTCACCCCTCCACTTT. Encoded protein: CAIRDGLESPLHF.

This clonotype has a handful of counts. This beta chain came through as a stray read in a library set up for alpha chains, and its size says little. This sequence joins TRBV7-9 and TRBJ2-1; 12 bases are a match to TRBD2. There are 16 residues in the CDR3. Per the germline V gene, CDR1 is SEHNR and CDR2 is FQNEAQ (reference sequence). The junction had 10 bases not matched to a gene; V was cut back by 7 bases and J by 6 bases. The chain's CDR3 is CASTLSSGGASNEQFF. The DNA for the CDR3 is TGTGCCAGCACCCTGTCTAGCGGGGGGGCGAGCAATGAGCAGTTCTTC. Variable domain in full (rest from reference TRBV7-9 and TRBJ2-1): DTGVSQNPRHKITKRGQNVTFRCDPISEHNRLYWYRQTLGQGPEFLTYFQNEAQLEKSRLLSDRFSAERPKGSFSTLEIQRTEQGDSAMYLCASTLSSGGASNEQFFGPGTRLTVL.

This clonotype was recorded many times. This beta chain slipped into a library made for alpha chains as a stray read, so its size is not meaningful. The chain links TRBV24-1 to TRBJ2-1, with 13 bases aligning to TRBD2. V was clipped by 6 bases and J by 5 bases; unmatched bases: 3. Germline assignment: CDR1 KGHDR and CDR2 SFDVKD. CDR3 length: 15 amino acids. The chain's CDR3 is CATSRGLAGDNEQFF. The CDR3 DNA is TGTGCCACCAGTCGTGGACTAGCGGGGGACAATGAGCAGTTCTTC.

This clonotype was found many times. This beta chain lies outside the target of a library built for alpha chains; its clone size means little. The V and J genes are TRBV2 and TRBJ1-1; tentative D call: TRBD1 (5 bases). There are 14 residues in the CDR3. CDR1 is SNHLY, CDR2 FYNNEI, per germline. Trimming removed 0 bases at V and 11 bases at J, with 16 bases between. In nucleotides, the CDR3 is TGTGCCAGCAGTGAAGCAATGGGGGTGGGAGCTGCTTTCTTT. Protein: CASSEAMGVGAAFF.

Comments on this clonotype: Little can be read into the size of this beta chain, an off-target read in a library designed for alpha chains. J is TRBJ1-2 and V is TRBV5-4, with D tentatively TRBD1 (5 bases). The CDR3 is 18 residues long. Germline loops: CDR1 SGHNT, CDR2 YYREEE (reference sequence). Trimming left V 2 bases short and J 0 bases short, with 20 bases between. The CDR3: CASSLELGRRDANYGYTF. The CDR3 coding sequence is TGTGCCAGCAGCTTAGAGTTGGGGCGGAGGGACGCTAACTATGGCTACACCTTC. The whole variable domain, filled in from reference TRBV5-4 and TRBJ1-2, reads ETGVTQSPTHLIKTRGQQVTLRCSSQSGHNTVSWYQQALGQGPQFIFQYYREEENGRGNFPPRFSGLQFPNYSSELNVNALELDDSALYLCASSLELGRRDANYGYTFGSGTRLTVV.

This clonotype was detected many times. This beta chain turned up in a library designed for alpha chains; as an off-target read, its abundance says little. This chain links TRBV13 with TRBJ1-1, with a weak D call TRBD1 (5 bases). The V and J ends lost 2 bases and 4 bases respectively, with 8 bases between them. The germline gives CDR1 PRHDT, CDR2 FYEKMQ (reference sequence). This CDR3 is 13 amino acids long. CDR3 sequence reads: CASSLKGTTEAFF. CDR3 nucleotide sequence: TGTGCCAGCAGCTTAAAAGGGACCACTGAAGCTTTCTTT.

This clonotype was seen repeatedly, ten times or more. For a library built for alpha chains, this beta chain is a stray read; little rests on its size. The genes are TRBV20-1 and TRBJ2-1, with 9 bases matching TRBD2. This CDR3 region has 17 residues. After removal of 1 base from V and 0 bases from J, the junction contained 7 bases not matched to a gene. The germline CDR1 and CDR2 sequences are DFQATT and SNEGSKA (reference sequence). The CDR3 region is CSARVASGTSSYNEQFF. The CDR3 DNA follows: TGCAGTGCTAGAGTGGCTAGCGGGACGAGCTCCTACAATGAGCAGTTCTTC.

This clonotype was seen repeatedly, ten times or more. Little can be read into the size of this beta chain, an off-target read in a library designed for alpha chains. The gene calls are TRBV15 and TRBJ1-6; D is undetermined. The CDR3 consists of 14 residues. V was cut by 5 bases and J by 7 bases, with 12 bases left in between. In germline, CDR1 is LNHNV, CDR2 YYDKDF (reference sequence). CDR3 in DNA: TGTGCCACCAGCCGTAACAAAGACAATTCACCCCTCCACTTT. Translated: CATSRNKDNSPLHF.

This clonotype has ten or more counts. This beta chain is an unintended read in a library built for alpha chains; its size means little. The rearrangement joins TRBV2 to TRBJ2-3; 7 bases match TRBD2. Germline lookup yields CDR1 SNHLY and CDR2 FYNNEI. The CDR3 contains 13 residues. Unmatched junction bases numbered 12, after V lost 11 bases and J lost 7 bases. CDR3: CAARGVAGNTQYF. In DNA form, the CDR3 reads TGTGCCGCACGGGGGGTAGCGGGTAATACGCAGTATTTT.

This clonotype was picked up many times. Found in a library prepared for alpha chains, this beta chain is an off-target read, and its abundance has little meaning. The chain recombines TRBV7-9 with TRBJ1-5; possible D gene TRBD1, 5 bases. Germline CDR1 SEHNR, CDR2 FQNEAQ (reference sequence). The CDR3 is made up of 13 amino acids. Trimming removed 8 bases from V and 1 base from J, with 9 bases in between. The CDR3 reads CASQEGSNQPQHF. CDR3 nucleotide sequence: TGTGCCAGCCAGGAGGGGAGCAATCAGCCCCAGCATTTT.

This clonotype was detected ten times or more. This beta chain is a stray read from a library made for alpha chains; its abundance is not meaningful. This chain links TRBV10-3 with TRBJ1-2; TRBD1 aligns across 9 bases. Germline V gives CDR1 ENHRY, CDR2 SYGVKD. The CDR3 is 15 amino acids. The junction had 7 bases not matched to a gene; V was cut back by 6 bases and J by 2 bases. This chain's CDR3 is CAIRGKQGANYGYTF. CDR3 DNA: TGTGCCATCAGGGGGAAACAGGGGGCCAACTATGGCTACACCTTC.

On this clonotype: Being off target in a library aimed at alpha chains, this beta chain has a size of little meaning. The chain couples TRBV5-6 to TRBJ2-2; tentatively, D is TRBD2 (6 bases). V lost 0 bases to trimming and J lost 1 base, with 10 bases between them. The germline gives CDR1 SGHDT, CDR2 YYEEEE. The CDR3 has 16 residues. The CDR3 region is CASSLAGGMNTGELFF. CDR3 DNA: TGTGCCAGCAGCTTGGCAGGCGGGATGAACACCGGGGAGCTGTTTTTT.